This passage covers 6 T cell receptor beta chains from one sample sequenced in a study of OX40 agonist ivuxolimab in advanced cancers. The method was immunoSEQ multiplex PCR; TCRdb's version includes in-frame clones alone and lacks a portion of them. The table records over 70,000 clones, approximately 90% of them present only once. The sample in question was CD4+ or CD8+ T cells sorted from blood, obtained in a trial of the OX40 agonist ivuxolimab. These receptors all stem from an adult with an advanced solid tumor such as melanoma, head and neck, liver or kidney cancer.

The DNA for the CDR3 is TGTGCCAGTAGTATACCCCCGAGCTCCTACAATGAGCAGTTCTTC. It encodes CASSIPPSSYNEQFF. The chain carries TRBV19 and TRBJ2-1; D ambiguous. Germline values: CDR1 LNHDA, CDR2 SQIVND (reference sequence). The V end was cut by 2 bases, the J end by 0 bases, with 8 bases between. The CDR3 is made up of 15 amino acids.

The chain has TRBV9 and TRBJ2-7, with unresolved D. Trimming removed 3 bases from V and 0 bases from J, with 7 bases in between. Germline V lookup: CDR1 SGDLS, CDR2 YYNGEE. CDR3 length: 13 amino acids. CDR3: CASSGKNSYEQYF. CDR3 DNA sequence: TGTGCCAGCAGCGGAAAGAACTCCTACGAGCAGTACTTC.

Only one count was recorded for this clone. The gene calls are TRBV19 and TRBJ2-2; TRBD2 might be the D (6 bases). The CDR3 extends over 14 amino acids. CDR1 and CDR2 from the germline V gene are LNHDA and SQIVND (reference sequence). V lost 6 bases to trimming and J lost 4 bases, with 12 bases between them. The CDR3 region has the DNA TGTGCCAGTAGCTGGGGACTCACCACCGGGGAGCTGTTTTTT. Translation: CASSWGLTTGELFF.

The genes are TRBV19 and TRBJ2-5; TRBD2 is a possible D gene (6 bases). This CDR3 has 13 amino acids. Germline V gene sequence: CDR1 LNHDA, CDR2 SQIVND (reference sequence). Trimming left V 5 bases short and J 6 bases short, with 13 bases between. The CDR3 region has the DNA TGTGCCAGTAGTGACTCTAGCGAACAGACCCAGTACTTC. Translated: CASSDSSEQTQYF. The full variable domain, in which reference TRBV19 and TRBJ2-5 provide the parts outside the CDR3, is DGGITQSPKYLFRKEGQNVTLSCEQNLNHDAMYWYRQDPGQGLRLIYYSQIVNDFQKGDIAEGYSVSREKKESFPLTVTSAQKNPTAFYLCASSDSSEQTQYFGPGTRLLVL.

This chain links TRBV4-1 with TRBJ2-7; 7 bases map to TRBD1. In germline, CDR1 is MGHRA, CDR2 YSYEKL. Trimming removed 5 bases from V and 4 bases from J; junction bases left unmatched: 5. The CDR3 extends over 13 amino acids. Written as DNA, the CDR3 is TGCGCCAGCAGCTCCGACAGGGTGTACGAGCAGTACTTC. It encodes CASSSDRVYEQYF.

J is TRBJ2-2 and V is TRBV21-1; no DNA check was done on the table's D call, TRBD2. TRBV21-1 counts as a pseudogene. This CDR3 is 18 amino acids long. In DNA, the CDR3 is TGTGCCAGCAGCAAATGCTTTGGTTTCGGGAGAAACACCGGGGAGCTGTTTTTT. This translates into CASSKCFGFGRNTGELFF.